Shown below are 30 T cell receptor beta chains from a single sample sequenced in a study of blood T cell repertoires in COVID-19. Clones were sequenced by immunoSEQ multiplex PCR, and TCRdb holds only the in-frame ones, with some missing. The sample shows 70,000 to 100,000 clones, around nine tenths of them seen only once. Sequenced sample: peripheral blood. The receptor source for this set is a man aged 55-75 years with acute or convalescent COVID-19.

This clone was seen only a few times. The genes are TRBV20-1 and TRBJ2-7; 9 bases fit TRBD1. J gave up 4 bases and V 3 bases, and 7 bases lay outside the gene matches. The length of the CDR3 is 14 residues. CDR1 and CDR2 from the germline V gene are DFQATT and SNEGSKA (reference sequence). The CDR3 DNA reads as TGCAGTGCTAGTGATGGGACAGGGATTTACGAGCAGTACTTC. It codes for CSASDGTGIYEQYF.

The V and J genes are TRBV5-1 and TRBJ2-2, with TRBD1 matching over 8 bases. Germline loops: CDR1 SGHRS, CDR2 YFSETQ. The CDR3 spans 15 residues. The J segment lost 6 bases and the V segment lost 4 bases, leaving 8 bases of the junction unmatched. Here the CDR3 DNA reads TGCGCCAGCAGCCCCCAGACAGGGGAGGCCGGGGAGCTGTTTTTT. The encoded protein is CASSPQTGEAGELFF.

The chain links TRBV19 to TRBJ2-1; 9 bases match TRBD2. CDR3 length: 15 amino acids. V dropped 7 bases and J dropped 6; count of bases not matched to a gene: 10. CDR1 LNHDA and CDR2 SQIVND come from the germline V gene (reference sequence). The CDR3: CASTRGGRGFNEQFF. The CDR3 nucleotides read TGTGCCAGTACCAGGGGCGGGAGGGGATTCAATGAGCAGTTCTTC.

The chain's CDR3 is CASSMRGGEKLFF. For the CDR3, the DNA is TGTGCCAGTAGTATGAGGGGAGGAGAAAAACTGTTTTTT. The chain has TRBV19 and TRBJ1-4; TRBD1 is a possible D gene (5 bases). This CDR3 is 13 amino acids long. Germline V lookup: CDR1 LNHDA, CDR2 SQIVND (reference sequence). Deletions cut 3 bases from V and 8 bases from J, with 10 bases between.

This clone appeared once. This chain joins TRBV5-6 and TRBJ2-2, with TRBD2 matching 13 bases. The CDR3 is 16 residues long. V lost 4 bases and J lost 2; bases outside the gene matches: 2. Per the germline V gene, CDR1 is SGHDT and CDR2 is YYEEEE. CDR3 loop: CASSLGLAGNTGELFF. CDR3 nucleotides: TGTGCCAGCAGCCTGGGACTAGCGGGAAACACCGGGGAGCTGTTTTTT.

This chain links TRBV6-1 with TRBJ1-2; D not certain. Per germline, CDR1 MNHNS and CDR2 SASEGT. Trimming left V 3 bases short and J 5 bases short, with 16 bases between. This CDR3 is 15 amino acids long. This CDR3 is CASSDVSDSWYGYTF. DNA for the CDR3: TGTGCCAGCAGTGATGTATCAGACTCCTGGTATGGCTACACCTTC.

The V and J genes are TRBV2 and TRBJ1-6; D uncertain. Germline V gene data show CDR1 as SNHLY and CDR2 as FYNNEI. V lost 8 bases to trimming and J lost 4 bases, with 9 bases between them. The CDR3 is 13 residues long. This CDR3 reads CASETEYNSPLHF. The CDR3 DNA reads TGTGCCAGCGAGACGGAGTATAATTCACCCCTCCACTTT.

This clone was seen a single time. The chain uses TRBV3-1 (or the pseudogene TRBV3-2) and TRBJ2-1, with TRBD2 as a possible D gene (5 bases). Per germline, CDR1 LGHDT and CDR2 YNNKEL (reference sequence). V was trimmed by 3 bases and J by 0 bases, leaving 12 bases between them. The CDR3 extends over 16 amino acids. This chain's CDR3 is CASSHPGLGSYNEQFF. The CDR3, as DNA: TGTGCCAGCAGCCATCCCGGACTTGGCTCCTACAATGAGCAGTTCTTC.

This chain links TRBV4-1 with TRBJ1-6; TRBD1 agrees at 8 bases. The germline V gene has CDR1 MGHRA and CDR2 YSYEKL. V lost 0 bases and J lost 5; bases outside the gene matches: 9. The CDR3 is 18 residues long. The CDR3 here is CASSQDQRTGRNNSPLHF. As DNA, the CDR3 is TGCGCCAGCAGCCAAGACCAAAGGACAGGGCGGAATAATTCACCCCTCCACTTT.

The chain uses TRBV6-5 and TRBJ2-5, with 9 positions matching TRBD2. Germline CDR1 and CDR2: MNHEY and SVGAGI. The length of the CDR3 is 14 residues. V trimming: 7 bases; J trimming: 6 bases; junction bases outside the gene matches: 9. CDR3 residues: CASTPGLAGKTQYF. The CDR3 bases are TGTGCCAGCACGCCGGGACTAGCCGGAAAGACCCAGTACTTC.

The genes are TRBV5-4 and TRBJ2-7, with D perhaps TRBD2 (6 bases). This CDR3 contains 15 residues. V gave up 0 bases and J gave up 2 bases, with 12 bases separating them. Germline loops: CDR1 SGHNT, CDR2 YYREEE (reference sequence). The CDR3 DNA sequence: TGTGCCAGCAGCTTGGCGGGGGAGGAAACCTACGAGCAGTACTTC. It translates to CASSLAGEETYEQYF.

The chain has TRBV10-3 and TRBJ2-3; 7 bases match TRBD1. The CDR3 runs 17 residues. V gave up 10 bases and J gave up 4 bases; unmatched junction bases: 20. Germline CDR1 ENHRY, CDR2 SYGVKD. CDR3 residues: CATSGGQVNPGADTQYF. As DNA, the CDR3 is TGTGCCACCTCTGGAGGACAGGTTAACCCCGGCGCAGATACGCAGTATTTT.

V usage is TRBV19 and J usage is TRBJ1-1; the D gene is possibly TRBD1 (5 bases). The germline CDR1 and CDR2 sequences are LNHDA and SQIVND (reference sequence). The CDR3 runs 14 residues. The V gene lost 1 base and the J gene lost 2 bases, with 8 bases spanning the gap. The CDR3 loop reads CASSIGTPNTEAFF. In DNA, the CDR3 is TGTGCCAGTAGTATAGGGACACCAAACACTGAAGCTTTCTTT.

The rearrangement links TRBV5-4 to TRBJ2-1; TRBD1 aligns across 8 bases. This CDR3 comprises 15 residues. With 4 bases clipped from V and 5 bases from J, the junction kept 8 bases outside the gene matches. CDR1 SGHNT and CDR2 YYREEE come from the germline V gene (reference sequence). This CDR3 is CASSGGTGRNNEQFF. The CDR3 DNA follows: TGTGCCAGCAGCGGGGGGACAGGAAGAAACAATGAGCAGTTCTTC.

The chain combines TRBV28 with TRBJ2-1; 7 nucleotides agree with TRBD2. CDR3 length: 15 amino acids. The germline CDR1 and CDR2 sequences are MDHEN and SYDVKM. Trimming cost V 7 bases and J 2 bases; bases outside gene matches: 8. The CDR3 bases are TGTGCCAGCACTCGCGGGAGACACGCCTACAATGAGCAGTTCTTC. Its translation is CASTRGRHAYNEQFF.

Written as DNA, the CDR3 is TGCGCCAGCAGCCCTGGGTTAGCGGGAGGGGAGCAGTACTTC. Encoded protein: CASSPGLAGGEQYF. This chain links TRBV4-3 with TRBJ2-7; 11 nucleotides align to TRBD2. The CDR3 runs 14 residues. The junction had 6 bases not matched to a gene; V was cut back by 4 bases and J by 7 bases. Germline V gives CDR1 LGHNA, CDR2 YSLEER.

The V and J genes are TRBV30 and TRBJ2-7, with D possibly TRBD2 on 5 matching bases. The CDR3 totals 12 residues. V lost 2 bases and J 3 bases, leaving 8 bases between the germline ends. From germline, CDR1 is GTSNPN and CDR2 SVGIG (reference sequence). CDR3 in amino acids: CAWSRAGYEQYF. In nucleotides, the CDR3 is TGTGCCTGGAGTCGGGCGGGCTACGAGCAGTACTTC.

The chain recombines TRBV30 with TRBJ1-1, with TRBD1 matching 7 bases. In germline, CDR1 is GTSNPN, CDR2 SVGIG (reference sequence). The CDR3 sequence is 11 residues long. V shed 3 bases and J 7 bases; nucleotides not matched to a gene: 2. The CDR3 loop is CAWSPGGEAFF. The CDR3, as DNA: TGTGCCTGGAGCCCAGGGGGTGAAGCTTTCTTT.

The chain joins TRBV30 to TRBJ1-4; D is unresolved. Per germline, CDR1 GTSNPN and CDR2 SVGIG (reference sequence). V was pared by 2 bases and J by 7 bases, with 8 bases between. The CDR3 length is 12 residues. The CDR3 DNA reads as TGTGCCTGGAGTTCGCGAGGTGAAAAACTGTTTTTT. Amino acid sequence: CAWSSRGEKLFF.

The V and J genes are TRBV18 and TRBJ2-5, with D perhaps TRBD2 (6 bases). Deletions cut 2 bases from V and 5 bases from J, with 9 bases between. CDR1 KGHSH and CDR2 LQKENI come from the germline V gene. The CDR3 spans 13 residues. The CDR3 loop is CASSPGGSETQYF. CDR3 DNA sequence: TGTGCCAGCTCACCAGGAGGGTCGGAGACCCAGTACTTC.

The J gene is TRBJ2-2, the V gene TRBV7-8; D may be TRBD2 (5 bases). Germline values: CDR1 SGHVS, CDR2 FQNEAQ. CDR3 length: 15 residues. V was pared by 4 bases and J by 1 base, with 10 bases between. The CDR3 DNA sequence: TGTGCCAGCAGCTCCCGGGATCTGAACACCGGGGAGCTGTTTTTT. This translates into CASSSRDLNTGELFF.

The rearrangement links TRBV6-6 to TRBJ2-5, with 7 nucleotides matching TRBD1. V lost 6 bases to trimming and J lost 2 bases; unmatched junction nucleotides: 9. Germline CDR1 reads MNHNY; CDR2 reads SVGAGI (reference sequence). The CDR3 covers 15 residues. CDR3 amino acids: CASRILGQNQETQYF. For the CDR3, the DNA is TGTGCCAGCAGAATACTGGGACAGAATCAAGAGACCCAGTACTTC.

DNA for the CDR3: TGCGCCAGCAGCCCTCAGGGGACCCACCAAACCCTCACAGATACGCAGTATTTT. Translated: CASSPQGTHQTLTDTQYF. The genes are TRBV4-1 and TRBJ2-3; a weak D match, TRBD1 (6 bases). V lost 4 bases to trimming and J lost 2 bases, with 22 bases between them. The CDR3 length is 18 residues. Germline loops: CDR1 MGHRA, CDR2 YSYEKL.

The rearrangement uses TRBV24-1 and TRBJ1-1; D remains unclear. Per germline, CDR1 KGHDR and CDR2 SFDVKD. The CDR3 covers 13 residues. V lost 3 bases to trimming and J lost 0 bases, with 4 bases between them. The CDR3 here is CATSDTVNTEAFF. The CDR3 nucleotides are TGTGCCACCAGTGATACGGTGAACACTGAAGCTTTCTTT.

The chain recombines TRBV28 with TRBJ1-5; D uncertain. V lost 7 bases to trimming and J lost 4 bases, with 17 bases between them. CDR1 MDHEN and CDR2 SYDVKM come from the germline V gene. The CDR3 is 15 amino acids. The DNA for the CDR3 is TGTGCCAGCAAAGAGGGAGGAGGAGGGAATCAGCCCCAGCATTTT. This encodes CASKEGGGGNQPQHF.

This chain connects TRBV3-1 (or the pseudogene TRBV3-2) to TRBJ2-1; 10 bases are a match to TRBD2. The ends lost 8 bases at V and 7 bases at J; junction bases unmatched: 11. This CDR3 region has 15 residues. Germline lookup yields CDR1 LGHDT and CDR2 YNNKEL (reference sequence). The CDR3 is CASGSRAGGVNEQFF. The CDR3 bases are TGTGCCAGCGGTAGTCGAGCGGGAGGGGTGAATGAGCAGTTCTTC.

This sequence joins TRBV11-3 and TRBJ1-1; D not certain. CDR3 length: 14 residues. The germline V and J ends were trimmed by 1 base and 1 base, with 7 bases remaining between them. CDR1 and CDR2 (germline): SGHNT, YENEEA. CDR3 loop: CASSLVRANTEAFF. CDR3 DNA: TGTGCCAGCAGCTTAGTACGAGCGAACACTGAAGCTTTCTTT.

The rearrangement links TRBV5-1 to TRBJ2-3; 9 bases line up with TRBD2. Trimming took 2 bases from V and 5 from J; bases not matched to a gene: 6. This CDR3 region has 15 residues. Germline loops: CDR1 SGHRS, CDR2 YFSETQ. CDR3 in amino acids: CASSLLAGMGDTQYF. The DNA of the CDR3 is TGCGCCAGCAGCTTACTAGCGGGCATGGGAGATACGCAGTATTTT.

The J gene is TRBJ2-1, the V gene TRBV5-1, with TRBD1 as a possible D gene (6 bases). The V and J ends lost 3 bases and 7 bases respectively, with 17 bases between them. Germline V lookup: CDR1 SGHRS, CDR2 YFSETQ. The length of the CDR3 is 15 residues. CDR3 in amino acids: CASSSTGLSSNEQFF. Written as DNA, the CDR3 is TGCGCCAGCAGCTCTACAGGGTTGAGTTCTAATGAGCAGTTCTTC.

The rearrangement uses TRBV9 and TRBJ2-5; 10 bases map to TRBD2. J lost 6 bases, V lost 2 bases, and 10 bases had no gene match. Germline V gene data show CDR1 as SGDLS and CDR2 as YYNGEE. CDR3 length: 16 residues. The CDR3 DNA reads TGTGCCAGCAGCGTTGGCACTAGCGGGATCATGAAGACCCAGTACTTC. Amino acid sequence: CASSVGTSGIMKTQYF.